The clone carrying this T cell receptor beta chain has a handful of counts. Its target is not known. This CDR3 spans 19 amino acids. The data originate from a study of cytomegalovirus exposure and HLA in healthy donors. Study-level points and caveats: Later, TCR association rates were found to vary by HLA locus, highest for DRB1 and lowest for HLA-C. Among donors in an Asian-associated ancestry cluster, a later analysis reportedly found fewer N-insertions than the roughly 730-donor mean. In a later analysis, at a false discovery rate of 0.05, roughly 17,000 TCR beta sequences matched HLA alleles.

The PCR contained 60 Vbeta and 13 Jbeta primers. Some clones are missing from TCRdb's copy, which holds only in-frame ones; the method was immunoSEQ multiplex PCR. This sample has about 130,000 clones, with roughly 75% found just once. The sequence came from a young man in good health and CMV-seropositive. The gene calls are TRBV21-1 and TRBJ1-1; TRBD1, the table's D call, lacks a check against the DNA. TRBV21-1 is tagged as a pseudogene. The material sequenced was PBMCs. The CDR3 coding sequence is TGTGCCAGCAGGACCCTAAGGGGATGTACTTGGGACAGGGGTACTGAAGCTTTCTTT. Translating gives CASRTLRGCTWDRGTEAFF.